The 10 T cell receptor beta chains below come from one sample, sequenced in a study of Ad26.COV2.S vaccination and SARS-CoV-2 variants. Treatment defined: roughly 19 received Ad26.COV2.S at low or high dose, single or two shots; 5 received placebo; per-sample allocation not given. Sample collection was performed on day 63 after the first vaccine or placebo injection. The table came from immunoSEQ multiplex PCR; TCRdb's copy has only in-frame clones and leaves some out. The sample holds approximately 450,000 clones, roughly 90% seen once. The material was peripheral blood, obtained in a trial of Ad26.COV2.S vaccine versus placebo. All receptors derive from a person aged 18-60 years who received the Ad26.COV2.S COVID-19 vaccine or a placebo.

V and J are TRBV4-2 and TRBJ2-4; TRBD2 might be the D (5 bases). The CDR3 is 16 residues long. The V and J ends lost 5 bases and 2 bases respectively, with 16 bases between them. Per the germline V gene, CDR1 is LGHNA and CDR2 is YNFKEQ. The DNA for the CDR3 is TGTGCCAGCAGCGGAGGCGTCAGTGGACCCAAAAACATTCAGTACTTC. It encodes CASSGGVSGPKNIQYF.

The chain combines TRBV19 with TRBJ2-1; 8 bases match TRBD2. The V gene's germline CDR1 is LNHDA and CDR2 SQIVND (reference sequence). The CDR3 is made up of 16 amino acids. Trimming at V came to 3 bases and at J to 1 base, leaving 5 bases not matched to a gene. The CDR3 sequence is CASSIRAGGSYNEQFF. In DNA form, the CDR3 reads TGTGCCAGTAGTATTAGGGCGGGAGGTTCCTACAATGAGCAGTTCTTC.

This clone appeared once. The V call is TRBV29-1, the J call TRBJ2-1, with TRBD1 matching 7 bases. V was pared by 5 bases and J by 2 bases, with 12 bases of the junction left unmatched. Germline lookup yields CDR1 SQVTM and CDR2 ANQGSEA. This CDR3 spans 16 amino acids. Here the CDR3 DNA reads TGCAGCGTTCGAGGGACAGCCCAACCAACCTACAATGAGCAGTTCTTC. Translated, it gives CSVRGTAQPTYNEQFF.

J is TRBJ2-1 and V is TRBV19; 8 bases line up with TRBD2. CDR1 and CDR2 from the germline V gene are LNHDA and SQIVND (reference sequence). V dropped 3 bases and J dropped 5; count of bases not matched to a gene: 9. CDR3 length equals 16 residues. CDR3 bases: TGTGCCAGTAGTATGGTAGCGGGATGGGCCGACAATGAGCAGTTCTTC. Protein sequence: CASSMVAGWADNEQFF.

This chain connects TRBV4-2 to TRBJ1-1; D is undetermined. Germline CDR1 LGHNA, CDR2 YNFKEQ. V was shortened by 3 bases and J by 4 bases, with 6 bases between the two germline ends. The CDR3 contains 12 residues. The chain's CDR3 is CASSHPGTEAFF. The CDR3 DNA follows: TGTGCCAGCAGCCATCCGGGCACTGAAGCTTTCTTT.

V usage is TRBV6-5 and J usage is TRBJ1-6; 11 nucleotides agree with TRBD1. The V gene's germline CDR1 is MNHEY and CDR2 SVGAGI. The CDR3 length is 16 residues. With V trimmed by 2 bases and J by 6 bases, 3 bases remained unmatched. The CDR3 sequence is CASSYTGTGGNSPLHF. CDR3 DNA sequence: TGTGCCAGCAGTTACACCGGGACAGGGGGTAATTCACCCCTCCACTTT.

The V call is TRBV15, the J call TRBJ1-2; 9 bases agree with TRBD1. The V segment lost 6 bases and the J segment 2 bases; nucleotides outside the gene matches: 7. The germline gives CDR1 LNHNV, CDR2 YYDKDF (reference sequence). The CDR3 is made up of 15 amino acids. This CDR3 reads CATSWTGVLNYGYTF. The CDR3 DNA sequence: TGTGCCACCAGTTGGACAGGGGTTTTGAACTATGGCTACACCTTC.

The V and J genes are TRBV30 and TRBJ2-7; TRBD1 might be the D (6 bases). CDR1 is GTSNPN and CDR2 is SVGIG in the germline V gene (reference sequence). Trimming took off 0 bases at V and 5 bases at J, with 11 bases between the two ends. This CDR3 has 13 amino acids. The CDR3 bases are TGTGCCTGGAGTGTACAGGGCGTCCACGAGCAGTACTTC. As protein: CAWSVQGVHEQYF.

The V and J genes are TRBV18 and TRBJ2-5; D is unresolved. Trimming left V 3 bases short and J 4 bases short, with 12 bases between. Germline lookup yields CDR1 KGHSH and CDR2 LQKENI. The CDR3 covers 14 residues. CDR3 bases: TGTGCCAGCTCACCGGGTCCGGAGTCAGAGACCCAGTACTTC. Encoded protein: CASSPGPESETQYF.

The chain has TRBV28 and TRBJ2-3; 7 bases are a match to TRBD2. V was clipped by 8 bases and J by 0 bases; unmatched bases: 5. The germline V gene has CDR1 MDHEN and CDR2 SYDVKM. This CDR3 has 14 amino acids. The CDR3 region is CASFPGGSTDTQYF. DNA of the CDR3: TGTGCCAGCTTTCCGGGGGGAAGCACAGATACGCAGTATTTT.